This T cell receptor (beta chain) was recovered during a study of regulatory T cells in long-lasting Graves disease (dated by TCRdb to the early 2020s). In the study overall: Antithyroid drugs had been taken for less than 3 months by newly diagnosed Graves' disease patients. The study was conducted in China and was registered as a clinical trial. A total of about 33 samples underwent TCR sequencing, from around 13 patients with persistent Graves' disease and 20 patients with newly diagnosed Graves' disease. Peripheral blood TCR sequencing and RNA sequencing compared persistent Graves' disease patients with newly diagnosed Graves' disease patients.

This clonotype was counted many times. It lacks a known antigen. The sample holds no much larger clone one base away, and base qualities are not on file. Library generation was performed with multiplex PCR. These reads were obtained on an Illumina HiSeq 4000. CDR3 regions were amplified by Arm-PCR with iRepertoire HTBI primers to construct TCR beta libraries. Before sequencing, the PCR products underwent gel purification. Turning to the authors' computational methods: Gene usage analysis of CDR3 amino acid clonotypes used the roughly 62 TRBV and 14 to 15 TRBJ segments found across samples. COPE and FqMerger were used to merge filtered high-quality paired reads into contigs. BLAST was used to align contigs to IMGT TRBV, TRBD and TRBJ reference genes, with CDR3 defined following IMGT. Clonotypes above 0.1% frequency were classified as highly expanded clones. Repertoire diversity was measured by Shannon entropy, and V-J evenness by the Gini coefficient. A clonotype was considered public if more than one individual shared it. TCRdb redid the processing of the public reads, applying fastp at Q25 and MiXCR, and retained in-frame beta chains. Rows are unified per CDR3 protein, each entry keeping the most common DNA and genes. The V and J calls were not made by the authors but by TCRdb's processing. This sample comprises more than 350,000 distinct CDR3 sequences, 15% of them detected only once. Of the sample, approximately 15% is held by the ten largest clones.

The time point label, as the study defines it: newly diagnosed GD, antithyroid drugs for less than 3 months. For both TCR sequencing and RNA sequencing, RNA was extracted from PBMCs using TRIzol. Graves' disease was diagnosed according to American Thyroid Association guidelines. The patients came from an endocrinology department in Xi'an, China. From each patient, 7.5 to 10 milliliters of peripheral blood was collected into an EDTA anticoagulant tube. Ficoll Paque Plus density gradient separation was used to isolate PBMCs, and no further T cell sorting was performed. An Agilent 2100 Bioanalyzer and agarose gel were used to check RNA quality, while a NanoDrop 2000 measured RNA concentration. V lost 5 bases and J lost 4 bases; the stretch between them is 24 bases long. CDR1 and CDR2 are read off the germline V gene (reference sequence) as PRHDT and FYEKMQ. From cysteine to phenylalanine, the CDR3 is 17 amino acids long. Just CDR3 DNA is preserved here, 51 bases in frame from base 1.

What the work shows at the level of the full study, not this receptor alone: Only the TCR beta chain was sequenced and analyzed. The small sample size was acknowledged by the authors as a limitation that may reduce accuracy. Only peripheral blood was studied, because thyroid tissue, the primary lesion, was inaccessible. More public clonotypes were shared among persistent patients (more than 2,500) than among newly diagnosed patients (966). Preferential use of TRBV28, TRBJ1-2 and TRBJ2-5 was observed in persistent disease, whereas TRBV20-1 and TRBJ2-1 were favored in newly diagnosed disease. Compared with newly diagnosed patients, patients with persistent Graves' disease had lower TCR Shannon entropy and fewer highly expanded clones, which suggests clonal expansion.

These data also formed part of another study, on T cells in Graves' hyperthyroidism and ophthalmopathy. Drawing on the second study: A patient counted as having stable Graves' hyperthyroidism if no progression to ophthalmopathy occurred over 18 months of follow-up. Hyperthyroidism patients were newly diagnosed, had a disease duration of under 2 months, and were aged 18 to 65 years. Patients with uncontrolled infections, other autoimmune diseases, pregnancy or lactation were excluded. Diagnoses were established on the basis of clinical symptoms, serum thyroxine and TRAb, thyroid ultrasound, and orbital computed tomography. The TCR CDR3 was subjected to a first round of RT-PCR using the HTBI primer set and the Qiagen OneStep RT-PCR kit. Most expanded thyroid clonotypes (frequency above 0.001) were also detected in blood, a finding suggesting that blood repertoires may reflect thyroid immune responses. Ophthalmopathy was separated from stable hyperthyroidism by a 13 V-J signature model, with about 88% sensitivity and around 81% specificity obtained in cross-validation and 80%/75% obtained in testing. In validation, the model predicted progression to ophthalmopathy a median of roughly 6.1 months before onset, with roughly 70% sensitivity and about 72% specificity. A discovery cohort of about a hundred patients, 43 with Graves' ophthalmopathy and more than 55 with stable Graves' hyperthyroidism, was used to find distinguishing TCR V-J signatures. Prospective prediction of ophthalmopathy was tested in an independent validation cohort of 18 to 20 hyperthyroidism patients and 15 to 17 patients who later progressed to ophthalmopathy. The approximately 100 discovery patients were divided at random into training and test sets in a 7:3 ratio. The study also compared thyroid tissue and blood T-cell repertoires from several Graves' hyperthyroidism patients. After sampling, hyperthyroidism patients received methimazole starting at 30 mg daily, and ophthalmopathy patients received high-dose intravenous methylprednisolone. The libraries were constructed in a second round of multiplex PCR and then size-selected and purified. Sequencing of the libraries was done on an Illumina HiSeq2000 using paired-end 100 bp reads. SOAPnuke was used to process the raw data, with reads discarded if the reads contained adapters or uncalled bases, had a mean Phred below 15, or lacked an exact constant-primer or identifier match. COPE v1.2.5 was used to merge the high-quality paired reads, and each unique nucleotide sequence was defined as a clonotype. Clonotypes were aligned to IMGT TRBV, TRBD and TRBJ reference segments using MiTCR v1.1. The analysis included only V-J combinations with a frequency above 0.0001, which together covered approximately 99% of the repertoires. A TCS score was defined as the ratio of F50 (clonal expansion) to E x V (chaos), with BLOSUM62-based TCRdist applied between CDR3 peptides within each V-J. Welch's t-statistics and random forest reduced roughly 530 V-J features to roughly 13, which were used in a naive Bayes classifier (R e1071). Sample size was not statistically predetermined, and blinding of investigators to group allocation was not performed. According to the paper, TCR Vbeta CDR3 sequencing was carried out on over 130 peripheral blood samples, which came from under 50 ophthalmopathy, about 75 hyperthyroidism and about 17 progressor patients.

This sequence originates from a woman younger than 45 with Graves disease. Donor details come from another sample of the same person, matched by shared clones. This receptor chain uses TRBV13 and TRBJ2-7; TRBD2 is a possible D gene, resting on 6 matching bases. The material sequenced was peripheral blood mononuclear cells (PBMCs), taken at new diagnosis, from a patient treated with antithyroid drugs. The base sequence is TGTGCCAGCAGCCCCGAAGGCCGGGACTCTAAGTGGTACGAGCAGTACTTC. Translation gives CASSPEGRDSKWYEQYF.